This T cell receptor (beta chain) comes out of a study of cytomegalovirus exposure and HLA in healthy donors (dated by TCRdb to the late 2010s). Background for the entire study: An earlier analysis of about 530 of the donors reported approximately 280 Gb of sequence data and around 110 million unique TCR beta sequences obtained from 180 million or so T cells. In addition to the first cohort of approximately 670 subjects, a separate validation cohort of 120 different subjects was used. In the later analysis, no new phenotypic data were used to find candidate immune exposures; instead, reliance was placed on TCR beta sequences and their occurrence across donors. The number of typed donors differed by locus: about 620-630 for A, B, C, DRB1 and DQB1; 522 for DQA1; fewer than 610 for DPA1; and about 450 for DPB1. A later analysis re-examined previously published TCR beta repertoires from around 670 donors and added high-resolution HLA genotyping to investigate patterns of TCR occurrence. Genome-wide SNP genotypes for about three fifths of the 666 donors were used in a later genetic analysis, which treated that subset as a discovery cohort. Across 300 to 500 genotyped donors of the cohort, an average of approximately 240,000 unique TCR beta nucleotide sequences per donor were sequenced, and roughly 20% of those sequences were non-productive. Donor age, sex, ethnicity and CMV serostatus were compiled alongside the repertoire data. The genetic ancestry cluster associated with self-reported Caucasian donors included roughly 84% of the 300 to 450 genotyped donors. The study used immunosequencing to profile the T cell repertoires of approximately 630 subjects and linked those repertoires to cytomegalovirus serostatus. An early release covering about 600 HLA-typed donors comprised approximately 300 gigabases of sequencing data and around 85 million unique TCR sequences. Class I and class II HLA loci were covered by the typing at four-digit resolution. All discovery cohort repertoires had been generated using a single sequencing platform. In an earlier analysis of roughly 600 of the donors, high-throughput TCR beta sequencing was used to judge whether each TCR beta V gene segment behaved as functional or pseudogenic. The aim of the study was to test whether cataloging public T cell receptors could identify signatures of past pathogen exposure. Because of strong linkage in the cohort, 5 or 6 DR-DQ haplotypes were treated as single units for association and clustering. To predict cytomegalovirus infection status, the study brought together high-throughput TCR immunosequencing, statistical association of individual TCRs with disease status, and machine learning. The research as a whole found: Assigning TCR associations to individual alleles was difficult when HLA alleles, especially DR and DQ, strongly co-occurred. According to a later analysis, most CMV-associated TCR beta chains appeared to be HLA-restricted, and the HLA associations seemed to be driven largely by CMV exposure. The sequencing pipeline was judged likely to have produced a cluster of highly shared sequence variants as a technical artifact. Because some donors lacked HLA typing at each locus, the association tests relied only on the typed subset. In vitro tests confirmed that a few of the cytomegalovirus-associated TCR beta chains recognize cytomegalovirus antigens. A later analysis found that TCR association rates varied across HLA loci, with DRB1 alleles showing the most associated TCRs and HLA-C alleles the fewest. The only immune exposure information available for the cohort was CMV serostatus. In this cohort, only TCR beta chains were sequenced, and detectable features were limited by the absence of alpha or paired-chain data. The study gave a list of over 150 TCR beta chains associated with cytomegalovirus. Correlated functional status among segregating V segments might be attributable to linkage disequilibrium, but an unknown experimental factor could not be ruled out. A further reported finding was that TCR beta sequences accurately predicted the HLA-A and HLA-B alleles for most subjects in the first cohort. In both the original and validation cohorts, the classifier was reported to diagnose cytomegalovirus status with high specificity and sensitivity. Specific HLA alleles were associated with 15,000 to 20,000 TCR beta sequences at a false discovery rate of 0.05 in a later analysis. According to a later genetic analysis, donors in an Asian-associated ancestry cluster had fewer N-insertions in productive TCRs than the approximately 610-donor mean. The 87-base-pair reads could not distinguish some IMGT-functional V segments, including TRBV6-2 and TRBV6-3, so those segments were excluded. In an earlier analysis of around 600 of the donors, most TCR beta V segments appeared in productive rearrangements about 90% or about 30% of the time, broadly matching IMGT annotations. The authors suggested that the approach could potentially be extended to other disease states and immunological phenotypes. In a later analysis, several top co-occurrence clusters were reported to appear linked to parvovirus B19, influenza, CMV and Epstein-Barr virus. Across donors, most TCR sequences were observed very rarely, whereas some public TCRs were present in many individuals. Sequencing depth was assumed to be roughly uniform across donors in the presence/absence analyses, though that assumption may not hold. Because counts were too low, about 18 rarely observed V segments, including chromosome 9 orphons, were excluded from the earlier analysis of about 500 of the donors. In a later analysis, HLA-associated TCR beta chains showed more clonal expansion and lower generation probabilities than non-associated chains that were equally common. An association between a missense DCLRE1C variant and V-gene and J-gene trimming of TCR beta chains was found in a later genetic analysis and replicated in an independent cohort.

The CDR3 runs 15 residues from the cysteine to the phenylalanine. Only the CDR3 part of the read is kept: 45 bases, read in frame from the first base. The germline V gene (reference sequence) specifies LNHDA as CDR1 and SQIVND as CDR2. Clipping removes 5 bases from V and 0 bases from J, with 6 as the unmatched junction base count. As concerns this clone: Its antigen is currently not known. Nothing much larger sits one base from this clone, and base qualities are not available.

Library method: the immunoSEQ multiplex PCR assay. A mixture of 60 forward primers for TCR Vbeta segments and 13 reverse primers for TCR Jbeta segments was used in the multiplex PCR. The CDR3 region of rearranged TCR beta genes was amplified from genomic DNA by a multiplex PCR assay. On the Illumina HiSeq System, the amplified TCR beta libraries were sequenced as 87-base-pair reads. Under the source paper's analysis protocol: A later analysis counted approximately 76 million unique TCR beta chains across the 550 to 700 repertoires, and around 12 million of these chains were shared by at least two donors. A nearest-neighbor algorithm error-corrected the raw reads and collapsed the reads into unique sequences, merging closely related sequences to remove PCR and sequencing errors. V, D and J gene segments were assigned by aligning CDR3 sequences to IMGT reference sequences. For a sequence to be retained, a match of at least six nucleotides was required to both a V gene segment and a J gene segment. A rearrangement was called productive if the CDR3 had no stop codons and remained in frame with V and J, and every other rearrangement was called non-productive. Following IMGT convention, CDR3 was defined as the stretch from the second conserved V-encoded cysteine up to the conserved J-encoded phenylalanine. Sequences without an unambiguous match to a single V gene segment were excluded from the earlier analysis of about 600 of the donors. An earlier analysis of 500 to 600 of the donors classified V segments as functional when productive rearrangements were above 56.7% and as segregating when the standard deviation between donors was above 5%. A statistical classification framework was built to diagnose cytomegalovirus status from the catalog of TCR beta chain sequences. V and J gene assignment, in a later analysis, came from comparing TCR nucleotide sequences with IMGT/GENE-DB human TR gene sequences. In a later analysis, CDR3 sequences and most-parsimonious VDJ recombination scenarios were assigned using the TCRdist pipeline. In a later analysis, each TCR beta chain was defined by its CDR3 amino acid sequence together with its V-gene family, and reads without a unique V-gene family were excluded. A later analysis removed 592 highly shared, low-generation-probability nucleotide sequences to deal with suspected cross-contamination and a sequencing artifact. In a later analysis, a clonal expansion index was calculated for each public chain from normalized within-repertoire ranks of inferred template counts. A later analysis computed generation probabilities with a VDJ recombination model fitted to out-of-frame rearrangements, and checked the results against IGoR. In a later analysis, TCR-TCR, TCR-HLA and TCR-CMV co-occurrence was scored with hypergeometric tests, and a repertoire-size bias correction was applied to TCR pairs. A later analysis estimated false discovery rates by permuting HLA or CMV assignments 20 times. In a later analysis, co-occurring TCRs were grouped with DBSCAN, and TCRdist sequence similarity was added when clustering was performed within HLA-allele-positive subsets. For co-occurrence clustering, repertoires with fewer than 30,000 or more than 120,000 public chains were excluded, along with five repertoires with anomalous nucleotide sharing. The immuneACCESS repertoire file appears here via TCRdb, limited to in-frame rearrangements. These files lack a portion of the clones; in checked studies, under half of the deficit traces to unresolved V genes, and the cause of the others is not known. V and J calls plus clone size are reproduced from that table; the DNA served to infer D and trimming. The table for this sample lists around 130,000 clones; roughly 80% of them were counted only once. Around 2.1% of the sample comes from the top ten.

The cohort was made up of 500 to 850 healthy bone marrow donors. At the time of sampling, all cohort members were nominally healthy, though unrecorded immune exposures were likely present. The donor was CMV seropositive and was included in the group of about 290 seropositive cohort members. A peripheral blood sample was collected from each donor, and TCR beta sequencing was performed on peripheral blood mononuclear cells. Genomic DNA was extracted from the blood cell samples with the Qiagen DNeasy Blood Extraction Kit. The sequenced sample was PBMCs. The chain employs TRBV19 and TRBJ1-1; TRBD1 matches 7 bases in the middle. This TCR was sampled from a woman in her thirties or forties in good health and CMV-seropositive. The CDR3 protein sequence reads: CASSASGTVNTEAFF. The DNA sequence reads TGTGCCAGTAGTGCGTCCGGGACAGTGAACACTGAAGCTTTCTTT. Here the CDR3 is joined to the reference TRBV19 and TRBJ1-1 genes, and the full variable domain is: DGGITQSPKYLFRKEGQNVTLSCEQNLNHDAMYWYRQDPGQGLRLIYYSQIVNDFQKGDIAEGYSVSREKKESFPLTVTSAQKNPTAFYLCASSASGTVNTEAFFGQGTRLTVV.